A selection of T cell receptor beta chains follows, all from one sample in a study of blood T cell repertoires in COVID-19. Some clones are missing from TCRdb's copy, which holds only in-frame ones; the method was immunoSEQ multiplex PCR. The table shows 120,000 or so clones, with over 70% occurring only once. Specimen: peripheral blood. These receptors were collected from a woman in her 70s with acute or convalescent COVID-19. CDR3s include the opening cysteine and the closing phenylalanine or tryptophan.

15	TRBV28	TRBJ2-5	CASSLAGPKEETQYF
14	TRBV28	TRBJ1-1	CASSSGTANTEAFF
15	TRBV9	TRBJ1-4	CASSGDRGANEKLFF
14	TRBV27	TRBJ1-5	CASSLWGGGQPQHF
17	TRBV5-1	TRBJ1-4	CASSGGTGGAANEKLFF
16	TRBV4-1	TRBJ1-6	CASSQGKGQGASPLHF
13	TRBV24-1	TRBJ2-7	CATSDAGVYEQYF
15	TRBV30	TRBJ2-4	CAWSVWGLAKNIQYF
14	TRBV5-1	TRBJ1-1	CASRPTSTGTEAFF
15	TRBV2	TRBJ1-5	CASSAGQGYGQPQHF
15	TRBV5-3	TRBJ2-4	CARSPGTHVKNIQYF
16	TRBV18	TRBJ2-1	CASSPPSSGSYNEQFF
13	TRBV30	TRBJ2-1	CAWSVGGNNEQFF
14	TRBV9	TRBJ1-2	CASSVDPGNYGYTF
13	TRBV6-5	TRBJ2-5	CASGGRSSETQYF
14	TRBV6-5	TRBJ2-7	CASSDLSGDYEQYF